This T cell receptor (beta chain) is from a study of blood T cell repertoires in COVID-19. Across the whole study: Sites in the United States, Italy and Spain provided acute and convalescent COVID-19 samples.

The CDR3 loop spans 12 amino acids. Germline lookup yields CDR1 MDHEN and CDR2 SYDVKM. Authors' processing steps: The assay estimated nucleated cells by amplifying reference gene primers. TCRdb's copy holds only in-frame clones and misses some; the assay was immunoSEQ multiplex PCR. That table supplies the V and J calls and clone size; D and trimming were determined from the DNA. The sample includes about 280,000 clones, 85% seen only once; the top ten take around 2.3%. Remarks on this clone: A read error may account for a junction end that differs from germline.

Material for sequencing was PBMCs or T cells enriched from blood (not recorded which). The V gene is TRBV28, the J gene TRBJ1-1; D not certain. This receptor was identified in a woman aged 45-60 years who had recovered from COVID-19. The CDR3 reads CASISGNNEAFF. The CDR3 coding sequence is TGTGCCAGCATTTCGGGGAACAATGAAGCTTTCTTT.